A single sample is the source of the 30 T cell receptor beta chains below, sequenced in a study of vaccination and CD4 T cells after COVID-19 (dated by TCRdb to the early 2020s). Preparation of the library involved PCR. Sequencing instrument: Illumina iSeq 100. At the Johns Hopkins FTIC core, DNA from the cultured CD4+ T cells underwent TCR sequencing with the Oncomine TCR Beta short-read assay. Using fastp trimming at Q25 and MiXCR clonotype assembly, TCRdb reanalyzed the public sequencing data and kept in-frame beta chains. Every distinct CDR3 protein forms one entry, paired with its most common genes and DNA. The sample table shows around 13,000 distinct CDR3 sequences, and roughly 80% are seen once. The ten largest clones represent about 7.4% of the sample. Antigens of these TCRs are unknown. The meaning of the sample's treatment or condition label: approximately nine-day PBMC culture with coronavirus spike peptide pools or control peptides (ViraFEST assay).

Specimen: CD4+ T cells from blood, cultured in vitro, collected after SARS-CoV-2 vaccination. The receptors stem from a human donor who received a COVID-19 vaccine.

The chain has TRBV2 and TRBJ1-5; D is unresolved. The CDR3 is 15 amino acids. Trimming pared 5 bases from V and 0 bases from J, leaving 11 bases between. Looked up from germline, CDR1 is SNHLY and CDR2 is FYNNEI. The CDR3 DNA reads as TGTGCCAGCAGTTTCCTCGAGGATAGCAATCAGCCCCAGCATTTT. Protein: CASSFLEDSNQPQHF. The whole variable domain, remainder taken from reference TRBV2 and TRBJ1-5, is EPEVTQTPSHQVTQMGQEVILRCVPISNHLYFYWYRQILGQKVEFLVSFYNNEISEKSEIFDDQFSVERPDGSNFTLKIRSTKLEDSAMYFCASSFLEDSNQPQHFGDGTRLSIL.

The V and J genes are TRBV20-1 and TRBJ2-1; 11 positions match TRBD1. Germline CDR1 is DFQATT and CDR2 is SNEGSKA (reference sequence). The length of the CDR3 is 15 residues. After removal of 2 bases from V and 8 bases from J, the junction contained 8 bases not matched to a gene. The CDR3 DNA follows: TGCAGTGCTAGACACCCGGGACAGGGGGTCCATGAGCAGTTCTTC. Translation gives CSARHPGQGVHEQFF.

The genes are TRBV15 and TRBJ1-5; D is ambiguous. The V gene's germline CDR1 is LNHNV and CDR2 YYDKDF (reference sequence). This CDR3 region has 16 residues. V lost 0 bases and J lost 4, with 13 bases in between. The CDR3, as DNA: TGTGCCACCAGCAGAGATCCGGCGAGGAGGAATCAGCCCCAGCATTTT. It yields the protein CATSRDPARRNQPQHF.

This sequence joins TRBV20-1 and TRBJ2-5; 15 positions match TRBD2. Germline V CDR1 and CDR2: DFQATT, SNEGSKA (reference sequence). V shed 5 bases, J shed 7 bases, and the junction held 8 bases outside the gene matches. This CDR3 has 15 amino acids. The CDR3 DNA follows: TGCAGTGCTCGAGTTGGACTAGCGGGGGGGACGACCCAGTACTTC. The encoded protein is CSARVGLAGGTTQYF.

This chain connects TRBV7-9 to TRBJ2-7; the D gene is possibly TRBD1 (6 bases). V was pared by 5 bases and J by 1 base, with 9 bases between. This CDR3 has 13 residues. Germline loops: CDR1 SEHNR, CDR2 FQNEAQ (reference sequence). This CDR3 reads CASSTTGSYEQYF. DNA for the CDR3: TGTGCCAGCAGCACCACAGGGTCCTACGAGCAGTACTTC.

The chain employs TRBV7-8 and TRBJ2-3; TRBD1 or TRBD2 may be the D gene (5 bases each). The CDR3 runs 16 residues. Per germline, CDR1 SGHVS and CDR2 FQNEAQ. Trimming removed 2 bases from V and 0 bases from J, with 12 bases in between. The chain's CDR3 is CASSLITGQSTDTQYF. The CDR3 nucleotides are TGTGCCAGCAGCTTAATAACGGGGCAAAGCACAGATACGCAGTATTTT.

The V and J genes are TRBV4-1 and TRBJ2-5, with 10 bases matching TRBD2. Trimming took 8 bases from V and 2 from J; bases not matched to a gene: 14. This CDR3 has 17 residues. Germline V gene data show CDR1 as MGHRA and CDR2 as YSYEKL. The CDR3 DNA sequence: TGCGCCAGCCGGAGGGGCATAGCGGGGGGCGTACAAGAGACCCAGTACTTC. Protein: CASRRGIAGGVQETQYF.

This clonotype was detected once. This chain uses TRBV19 with TRBJ1-1, with D perhaps TRBD1 (6 bases). CDR3 length: 15 amino acids. The germline V and J ends were trimmed by 3 bases and 0 bases, with 11 bases remaining between them. CDR1 and CDR2 (germline): LNHDA, SQIVND (reference sequence). Here the CDR3 reads CASSILGGMNTEAFF. In nucleotides, the CDR3 is TGTGCCAGTAGTATTCTAGGGGGGATGAACACTGAAGCTTTCTTT.

J is TRBJ2-7 and V is TRBV6-1; D tentatively reads TRBD1 or TRBD2 (5 bases each). This CDR3 is built from 15 residues. CDR1 is MNHNS, CDR2 SASEGT, per germline. The ends were cut back, 7 bases at V and 2 bases at J, with 18 bases in the middle. The CDR3 region is CASKMDGAEPYEQYF. CDR3 coding DNA: TGTGCCAGCAAAATGGACGGGGCAGAGCCCTACGAGCAGTACTTC.

The chain combines TRBV19 with TRBJ1-3; no definite D call. V lost 6 bases to trimming and J lost 4 bases, with 19 bases between them. From germline, CDR1 is LNHDA and CDR2 SQIVND (reference sequence). The CDR3 runs to 16 residues. The CDR3 region has the DNA TGTGCCAGTAGGAAAGGAAGCTCGACGGAGGGAAACACCATATATTTT. The encoded protein is CASRKGSSTEGNTIYF.

The V call is TRBV6-2 or TRBV6-3, the J call TRBJ2-3; D not certain. The V gene lost 0 bases and the J gene lost 2 bases, with 9 bases spanning the gap. CDR3 size: 15 residues. Looked up from germline, CDR1 is MNHEY and CDR2 is SVGEGT. The CDR3 region has the DNA TGTGCCAGCAGTTACTCTACCGAGGACACAGATACGCAGTATTTT. This encodes CASSYSTEDTDTQYF.

This chain links TRBV6-1 with TRBJ1-2; weak D call: TRBD1 (5 bases). Germline V lookup: CDR1 MNHNS, CDR2 SASEGT. The CDR3 is made up of 17 amino acids. V lost 6 bases and J 4 bases, leaving 24 bases between the germline ends. CDR3 loop: CASRSPGRTMRRYGYTF. CDR3 sequence (DNA): TGTGCCAGCAGGTCTCCGGGACGAACTATGAGGCGCTATGGCTACACCTTC.

This clonotype was observed a handful of times. This chain connects TRBV20-1 to TRBJ2-3; TRBD1 matches 8 bases. V gave up 2 bases and J gave up 1 base; unmatched junction bases: 8. Germline loops: CDR1 DFQATT, CDR2 SNEGSKA (reference sequence). This CDR3 is 16 amino acids long. The CDR3 bases are TGCAGTGCTAGATTCACAGGGGGTACGGGCACAGATACGCAGTATTTT. Translated, it gives CSARFTGGTGTDTQYF.

The gene calls are TRBV24-1 and TRBJ2-3, with 10 bases lining up with TRBD2. The germline V gene has CDR1 KGHDR and CDR2 SFDVKD. V trimming: 3 bases; J trimming: 4 bases; junction bases outside the gene matches: 12. The CDR3 is 18 amino acids. The CDR3 sequence: CATSDEDPERGGADTQYF. The DNA for the CDR3 is TGTGCCACCAGTGATGAAGACCCGGAGCGGGGGGGCGCAGATACGCAGTATTTT.

The chain employs TRBV5-4 and TRBJ2-7; maybe TRBD1 (7 bases). The length of the CDR3 is 16 residues. V lost 1 base to trimming and J lost 4 bases, with 18 bases between them. CDR1 and CDR2 (germline): SGHNT, YYREEE (reference sequence). This chain's CDR3 is CASSLSGGGEIYEQYF. The CDR3 DNA is TGTGCCAGCAGCTTGAGTGGAGGGGGCGAAATTTACGAGCAGTACTTC.

The chain carries TRBV6-1 and TRBJ1-2; D remains ambiguous. Germline V gene lookup returns CDR1 MNHNS and CDR2 SASEGT. V dropped 6 bases and J dropped 3 bases, with 8 bases sitting between them. The CDR3 consists of 12 residues. In DNA, the CDR3 is TGTGCCAGCAGGACACGATACTATGGCTACACCTTC. Residues: CASRTRYYGYTF.

The chain carries TRBV15 and TRBJ1-2, with 7 positions matching TRBD1. Germline V gene sequence: CDR1 LNHNV, CDR2 YYDKDF (reference sequence). The V gene end was trimmed by 0 bases and the J gene end by 6 bases; junction bases not matched to a gene: 4. The CDR3 totals 14 residues. In nucleotides, the CDR3 is TGTGCCACCAGCAGAGAGGGACAGACGAATGGCTACACCTTC. It specifies CATSREGQTNGYTF.

The CDR3 region has the DNA TGTGCCAGCAGTTTACGGGCGGGGCGGTATGGCTACACCTTC. Translated: CASSLRAGRYGYTF. The chain combines TRBV12-3 or TRBV12-4 with TRBJ1-2; the D gene is possibly TRBD1 (5 bases). With 2 bases removed from V and 5 bases from J, the gap between germline ends came to 12 bases. CDR3 length: 14 amino acids.

The chain couples TRBV6-4 to TRBJ1-1; D not resolved. The germline CDR1 and CDR2 sequences are MRHNA and SNTAGT. The CDR3 loop spans 13 amino acids. V lost 5 bases, J lost 3 bases, and 10 bases lay in between. CDR3 DNA: TGTGCCAGCAGTTTAGAGAGGGACACTGAAGCTTTCTTT. It yields the protein CASSLERDTEAFF.

The genes are TRBV15 and TRBJ2-1, with D tentatively TRBD2 (6 bases). Trimming stripped 8 bases from V and 7 bases from J, with 18 bases between. CDR1 and CDR2 (germline): LNHNV, YYDKDF (reference sequence). The CDR3 runs to 14 residues. CDR3: CATLWSGQSNEQFF. The CDR3 bases are TGTGCCACCCTCTGGAGCGGGCAGAGTAATGAGCAGTTCTTC.

The CDR3 DNA is TGCAGTGCCGCCGACAGGGGTTGGGGCACAGATACGCAGTATTTT. Translating it yields CSAADRGWGTDTQYF. The chain has TRBV20-1 and TRBJ2-3, with 8 nucleotides matching TRBD1. V dropped 6 bases and J dropped 1; count of bases not matched to a gene: 9. Germline CDR1 is DFQATT and CDR2 is SNEGSKA (reference sequence). The length of the CDR3 is 15 residues.

This clonotype was seen once. This chain links TRBV12-3 or TRBV12-4 with TRBJ2-3, with D perhaps matching TRBD2 (6 bases). Trimming stripped 6 bases from V and 7 bases from J, with 14 bases between. The CDR3 loop spans 13 amino acids. CDR3 protein: CASSGKRVYTQYF. Here the CDR3 DNA reads TGTGCCAGCAGCGGTAAGCGGGTCTATACGCAGTATTTT.

The chain couples TRBV7-9 to TRBJ1-2, with 8 bases aligning to TRBD1. V dropped 5 bases and J dropped 7; count of bases not matched to a gene: 6. The CDR3 extends over 13 amino acids. Germline CDR1 is SEHNR and CDR2 is FQNEAQ (reference sequence). The CDR3 region is CASSPTGVAGYTF. The CDR3 DNA sequence: TGTGCCAGCAGCCCGACAGGGGTTGCTGGCTACACCTTC.

The chain has TRBV20-1 and TRBJ1-2; perhaps TRBD1 as D (6 bases). Germline V gene lookup returns CDR1 DFQATT and CDR2 SNEGSKA (reference sequence). The germline V and J ends were trimmed by 0 bases and 1 base, with 21 bases remaining between them. The CDR3 contains 18 residues. CDR3 in DNA: TGCAGTGCTAGAGATCCCACGCCGGGGAGGGGGAATAACTATGGCTACACCTTC. Protein product: CSARDPTPGRGNNYGYTF.

The genes are TRBV30 and TRBJ1-6; a weak D match, TRBD1 (6 bases). Germline CDR1 and CDR2: GTSNPN and SVGIG (reference sequence). The CDR3 totals 14 residues. Trimming took off 4 bases at V and 10 bases at J, with 17 bases between the two ends. The DNA of the CDR3 is TGTGCCTGGATGCGTTGGGGGGGGCGATCACCCCTCCACTTT. It is translated as CAWMRWGGRSPLHF.

This sequence joins TRBV5-4 and TRBJ2-3, with TRBD1 as a possible D gene (7 bases). With 4 bases removed from V and 3 bases from J, the gap between germline ends came to 15 bases. Germline V gives CDR1 SGHNT, CDR2 YYREEE (reference sequence). This CDR3 has 15 residues. The CDR3 loop is CASSAGGTATDTQYF. CDR3 nucleotide sequence: TGTGCCAGCAGCGCGGGCGGGACAGCTACAGATACGCAGTATTTT.

This clonotype has a handful of counts. The chain carries TRBV25-1 and TRBJ2-5; 8 positions match TRBD2. V lost 8 bases, J lost 5 bases, and 7 bases stayed unmatched. The germline gives CDR1 MGHDK, CDR2 SYGVNS. The CDR3 runs to 13 residues. The CDR3 reads CASQQRGYETQYF. The CDR3, as DNA: TGTGCCAGCCAACAGCGGGGGTACGAGACCCAGTACTTC.

The chain's CDR3 is CAWSVPPPQSLYNYGYTF. As DNA, the CDR3 is TGTGCCTGGAGTGTACCACCTCCCCAGAGCCTATATAACTATGGCTACACCTTC. The chain recombines TRBV30 with TRBJ1-2; unclear D gene. The CDR3 runs to 18 residues. Germline V gives CDR1 GTSNPN, CDR2 SVGIG (reference sequence). V lost 0 bases to trimming and J lost 1 base, with 21 bases between them.

The rearrangement joins TRBV6-1 to TRBJ1-6, with TRBD1 matching 7 bases. Germline trimming cut 6 bases from V and 14 bases from J; bases unmatched to any gene: 16. There are 15 residues in the CDR3. CDR1 and CDR2 (germline): MNHNS, SASEGT. CDR3 region: CASRLGQAVIEALHF. The CDR3 DNA follows: TGTGCCAGCAGACTTGGACAGGCAGTAATCGAGGCCCTCCACTTT.

V is TRBV15 and J is TRBJ1-5; D unresolved. The CDR3 has 15 amino acids. Between the trimmed V and J ends, which lost 0 bases and 4 bases, there was a span of 10 bases. Germline CDR1 and CDR2: LNHNV and YYDKDF (reference sequence). The CDR3 sequence is CATSRDRAVNQPQHF. In nucleotides, the CDR3 is TGTGCCACCAGCAGAGATAGGGCAGTTAATCAGCCCCAGCATTTT.